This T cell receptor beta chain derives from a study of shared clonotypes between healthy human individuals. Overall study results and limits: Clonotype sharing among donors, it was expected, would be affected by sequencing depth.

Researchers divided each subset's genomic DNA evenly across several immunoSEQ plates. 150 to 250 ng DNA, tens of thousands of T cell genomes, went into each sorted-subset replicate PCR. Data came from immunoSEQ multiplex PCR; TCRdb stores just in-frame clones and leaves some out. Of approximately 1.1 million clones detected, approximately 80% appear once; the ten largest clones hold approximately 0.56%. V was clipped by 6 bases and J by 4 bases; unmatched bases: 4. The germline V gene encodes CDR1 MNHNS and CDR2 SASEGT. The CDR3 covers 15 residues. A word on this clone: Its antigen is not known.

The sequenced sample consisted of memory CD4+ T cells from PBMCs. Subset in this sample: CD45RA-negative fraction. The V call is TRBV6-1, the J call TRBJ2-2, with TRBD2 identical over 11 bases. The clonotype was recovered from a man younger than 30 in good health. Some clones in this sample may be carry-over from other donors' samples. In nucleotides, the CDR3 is TGTGCCAGCAGACCCCTAGCGGGAGGCACCGGGGAGCTGTTTTTT. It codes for CASRPLAGGTGELFF.